These 27 T cell receptor beta chains were sequenced from one sample in a study of shared clonotypes between healthy human individuals. Some clones are missing from TCRdb's copy, which holds only in-frame ones; the method was immunoSEQ multiplex PCR. The sample includes roughly 1.5 million clones, around 98% of them seen just once. What was sequenced was naive CD4+ T cells sorted from blood. Subset noted: CD45RA+ positively selected. These receptors originate from a man aged 25 to 40 in good health.

This chain connects TRBV2 to TRBJ1-4; 10 bases match TRBD1. Germline loops: CDR1 SNHLY, CDR2 FYNNEI. This CDR3 region has 14 residues. Losses at the gene ends were 7 bases for V and 8 bases for J; bases not matched to a gene: 7. CDR3 nucleotide sequence: TGTGCCAGCATCCGGGACAGGGGAAGAGAAAAACTGTTTTTT. Translated: CASIRDRGREKLFF.

The chain carries TRBV28 and TRBJ1-3, with a weak D call TRBD1 (5 bases). This CDR3 comprises 14 residues. V gave up 7 bases and J gave up 2 bases, with 12 bases separating them. CDR1 MDHEN and CDR2 SYDVKM come from the germline V gene. CDR3 DNA: TGTGCCAGCAAAGATGGGGCAGCTGGAAACACCATATATTTT. It codes for CASKDGAAGNTIYF. The variable domain in full, completed from reference TRBV28 and TRBJ1-3, reads DVKVTQSSRYLVKRTGEKVFLECVQDMDHENMFWYRQDPGLGLRLIYFSYDVKMKEKGDIPEGYSVSREKKERFSLILESASTNQTSMYLCASKDGAAGNTIYFGEGSWLTVV.

Only one count was recorded for this clone. The chain carries TRBV7-2 and TRBJ2-1, with 8 bases identical to TRBD2. V gave up 5 bases and J gave up 8 bases; unmatched junction bases: 11. Germline V gives CDR1 SGHTA, CDR2 FQGNSA. The CDR3 contains 15 residues. The CDR3 sequence is CASSHKAGGIDEQFF. DNA for the CDR3: TGTGCCAGCAGCCATAAGGCGGGGGGAATCGATGAGCAGTTCTTC.

This clone was recorded once. The chain carries TRBV11-2 and TRBJ1-1; TRBD1 matches 7 bases. CDR1 and CDR2 from the germline V gene are SGHAT and FQNNGV. The CDR3 runs 15 residues. V lost 4 bases, J lost 3 bases, and 8 bases stayed unmatched. CDR3 protein: CASSSIRGSDTEAFF. Here the CDR3 DNA reads TGTGCCAGCAGCTCGATCAGGGGGAGTGACACTGAAGCTTTCTTT.

Regarding this clone: Other nucleotide sequences from this sample produce the same CDR3. The genes are TRBV9 and TRBJ2-1, with D unclear. Germline CDR1 and CDR2: SGDLS and YYNGEE. Trimming shortened V by 0 bases and J by 7 bases, and 11 bases separated the two germline ends. The CDR3 covers 14 residues. The CDR3 DNA follows: TGTGCCAGCAGCGTAGATGGTAGTTATAATGAGCAGTTCTTC. Translation gives CASSVDGSYNEQFF.

A word on this clone: This same CDR3 is encoded by further DNA sequences in the sample. The chain recombines TRBV18 with TRBJ2-1; D perhaps matches TRBD2 (6 bases). Germline CDR1 reads KGHSH; CDR2 reads LQKENI. Trimming pared 3 bases from V and 5 bases from J, leaving 8 bases between. The CDR3 loop spans 13 amino acids. The CDR3, as DNA: TGTGCCAGCTCACCTCGGAGGGACAATGAGCAGTTCTTC. This encodes CASSPRRDNEQFF.

The V gene is TRBV14, the J gene TRBJ2-1; 11 positions agree with TRBD2. The germline CDR1 and CDR2 sequences are SGHDN and FVKESK. V gave up 0 bases and J gave up 5 bases; unmatched junction bases: 12. CDR3 length: 19 amino acids. The CDR3 DNA sequence: TGTGCCAGCAGCCAAGATCGGCTCGGAATAGCGGGAGGGAACAATGAGCAGTTCTTC. It translates to CASSQDRLGIAGGNNEQFF.

Comments on this clone: The sample has other DNA sequences that encode this CDR3 too. The rearrangement links TRBV9 to TRBJ2-1, with D unresolved. Deletions cut 2 bases from V and 5 bases from J, with 2 bases between. Germline V CDR1 and CDR2: SGDLS, YYNGEE. The CDR3 runs 11 residues. This CDR3 is CASSVHNEQFF. The CDR3 nucleotides are TGTGCCAGCAGCGTCCACAATGAGCAGTTCTTC.

The chain couples TRBV2 to TRBJ1-1, with a weak D call TRBD1 (6 bases). With 0 bases removed from V and 1 base from J, the gap between germline ends came to 15 bases. The CDR3 covers 17 residues. CDR1 and CDR2 from the germline V gene are SNHLY and FYNNEI. The CDR3 nucleotides are TGTGCCAGCAGTGAAGCGGGAACAGGGTCGGGGAACACTGAAGCTTTCTTT. Its translation: CASSEAGTGSGNTEAFF.

J is TRBJ1-5 and V is TRBV7-8, with D maybe TRBD1 (5 bases). CDR1 is SGHVS and CDR2 is FQNEAQ in the germline V gene. The CDR3 consists of 14 residues. V lost 2 bases and J 7 bases, leaving 12 bases between the germline ends. The CDR3 DNA follows: TGTGCCAGCAGCTTAAGTATCGGGGGACAGCCCCAGCATTTT. As protein: CASSLSIGGQPQHF.

The chain employs TRBV19 and TRBJ2-1, with D maybe TRBD2 (6 bases). V was shortened by 1 base and J by 7 bases, with 23 bases between the two germline ends. The germline CDR1 and CDR2 sequences are LNHDA and SQIVND (reference sequence). The CDR3 covers 18 residues. CDR3 sequence: CASSIGPLAGSRVNEQFF. The CDR3 DNA is TGTGCCAGTAGTATAGGCCCCCTCGCGGGATCAAGGGTAAATGAGCAGTTCTTC.

The gene calls are TRBV5-4 and TRBJ2-7, with D hard to call. Germline V CDR1 and CDR2: SGHNT, YYREEE (reference sequence). The CDR3 contains 13 residues. V gave up 5 bases and J gave up 2 bases, with 11 bases separating them. The CDR3 DNA is TGTGCCAGCAGTTCCCGGCAGACCTACGAGCAGTACTTC. It yields the protein CASSSRQTYEQYF.

The CDR3 loop reads CASSVTAQNTEAFF. CDR3 coding DNA: TGCGCCAGCAGCGTGACGGCCCAGAACACTGAAGCTTTCTTT. This chain uses TRBV5-1 with TRBJ1-1; D call uncertain. Germline CDR1 and CDR2: SGHRS and YFSETQ. CDR3 size: 14 residues. Trimming left V 4 bases short and J 1 base short, with 11 bases between.

This sequence joins TRBV9 and TRBJ2-1; D unresolved. Germline CDR1 is SGDLS and CDR2 is YYNGEE. CDR3 length equals 14 residues. The V gene lost 0 bases and the J gene lost 9 bases, with 13 bases spanning the gap. In DNA form, the CDR3 reads TGTGCCAGCAGCGTAGTAGGAGACGAGTCTGAGCAGTTCTTC. Translating it yields CASSVVGDESEQFF. Combining the CDR3 with reference TRBV9 and TRBJ2-1 gives the whole variable domain DSGVTQTPKHLITATGQRVTLRCSPRSGDLSVYWYQQSLDQGLQFLIQYYNGEERAKGNILERFSAQQFPDLHSELNLSSLELGDSALYFCASSVVGDESEQFFGPGTRLTVL.

The V and J genes are TRBV2 and TRBJ2-3; D is undetermined. Per the germline V gene, CDR1 is SNHLY and CDR2 is FYNNEI. The CDR3 consists of 12 residues. Trimming cost V 7 bases and J 2 bases, with 7 bases left between them. This CDR3 is CASTRLTDTQYF. DNA for the CDR3: TGTGCCAGCACACGACTCACAGATACGCAGTATTTT. The full variable domain, its missing parts supplied by reference TRBV2 and TRBJ2-3, is EPEVTQTPSHQVTQMGQEVILRCVPISNHLYFYWYRQILGQKVEFLVSFYNNEISEKSEIFDDQFSVERPDGSNFTLKIRSTKLEDSAMYFCASTRLTDTQYFGPGTRLTVL.

This chain joins TRBV28 and TRBJ2-2; D unclear. Trimming removed 6 bases at V and 0 bases at J, with 11 bases between. This CDR3 spans 15 amino acids. Germline V CDR1 and CDR2: MDHEN, SYDVKM. CDR3 in DNA: TGTGCCAGCAGCCCCCTCCCCACGAACACCGGGGAGCTGTTTTTT. Translated: CASSPLPTNTGELFF. The variable domain in full, completed from reference TRBV28 and TRBJ2-2, reads DVKVTQSSRYLVKRTGEKVFLECVQDMDHENMFWYRQDPGLGLRLIYFSYDVKMKEKGDIPEGYSVSREKKERFSLILESASTNQTSMYLCASSPLPTNTGELFFGEGSRLTVL.

The count of this clone is one. The chain links TRBV5-1 to TRBJ2-2, with 10 nucleotides matching TRBD2. The germline gives CDR1 SGHRS, CDR2 YFSETQ. V lost 1 base, J lost 1 base, and 4 bases stayed unmatched. This CDR3 spans 17 amino acids. CDR3 amino acids: CASSLLLAGENTGELFF. In DNA, the CDR3 is TGCGCCAGCAGCTTGCTCCTAGCGGGAGAGAACACCGGGGAGCTGTTTTTT.

The chain has TRBV18 and TRBJ1-1, with D unclear. CDR1 and CDR2 (germline): KGHSH, LQKENI. Between the trimmed V and J ends, which lost 1 base and 3 bases, there was a span of 9 bases. The CDR3 is made up of 14 amino acids. The chain's CDR3 is CASSPQSPYTEAFF. Here the CDR3 DNA reads TGTGCCAGCTCACCACAGTCGCCCTACACTGAAGCTTTCTTT.

CDR3 DNA: TGTGCCAGCTCACCACGCGGGGGCTCGGCCACTGAAGCTTTCTTT. Its protein is CASSPRGGSATEAFF. The chain employs TRBV18 and TRBJ1-1; D perhaps matches TRBD1 (6 bases). Trimming stripped 1 base from V and 4 bases from J, with 13 bases between. The CDR3 sequence is 15 residues long. Looked up from germline, CDR1 is KGHSH and CDR2 is LQKENI.

Regarding this clone: Other DNA sequences in the sample encode the same CDR3. The chain combines TRBV14 with TRBJ1-5; no firm D call. The CDR3 spans 12 residues. V lost 3 bases and J lost 5, with 5 bases in between. CDR1 is SGHDN and CDR2 is FVKESK in the germline V gene. CDR3 residues: CASSQGDQPQHF. CDR3 coding DNA: TGTGCCAGCAGCCAGGGAGATCAGCCCCAGCATTTT.

About this clone: Other nucleotide sequences from this sample produce the same CDR3. The chain uses TRBV7-2 and TRBJ1-1, with D unclear. V was trimmed by 5 bases and J by 0 bases, leaving 4 bases between them. This CDR3 has 12 amino acids. Germline V CDR1 and CDR2: SGHTA, FQGNSA. The CDR3 loop is CASSLVNTEAFF. CDR3 coding DNA: TGTGCCAGCAGCCTCGTGAACACTGAAGCTTTCTTT. The entire variable domain, with the rest obtained from reference TRBV7-2 and TRBJ1-1, is as follows: GAGVSQSPSNKVTEKGKDVELRCDPISGHTALYWYRQSLGQGLEFLIYFQGNSAPDKSGLPSDRFSAERTGGSVSTLTIQRTQQEDSAVYLCASSLVNTEAFFGQGTRLTVV.

The gene calls are TRBV5-1 and TRBJ2-3, with a weak D call TRBD2 (6 bases). The length of the CDR3 is 15 residues. The V end was cut by 1 base, the J end by 3 bases, with 12 bases between. From germline, CDR1 is SGHRS and CDR2 YFSETQ. DNA for the CDR3: TGCGCCAGCAGCTTGTTGGTAGCGGAAACAGATACGCAGTATTTT. It specifies CASSLLVAETDTQYF.

The chain combines TRBV27 with TRBJ2-2; possible D gene TRBD2, 6 bases. This CDR3 is built from 19 residues. V was clipped by 2 bases and J by 0 bases, with 19 bases between them. Per the germline V gene, CDR1 is MNHEY and CDR2 is SMNVEV (reference sequence). The CDR3: CASSLGTRAFGTNTGELFF. The CDR3 bases are TGTGCCAGCAGTTTAGGGACTCGGGCATTTGGTACGAACACCGGGGAGCTGTTTTTT.

V usage is TRBV27 and J usage is TRBJ1-2; 11 bases match TRBD1. The CDR3 sequence is 16 residues long. CDR1 is MNHEY and CDR2 is SMNVEV in the germline V gene (reference sequence). With 6 bases clipped from V and 4 bases from J, the junction kept 10 bases outside the gene matches. CDR3 in amino acids: CASSSLRTGGGYGYTF. Written as DNA, the CDR3 is TGTGCCAGCAGCTCCCTCAGGACAGGGGGCGGCTATGGCTACACCTTC.

The chain joins TRBV5-4 to TRBJ2-7; TRBD2 is a possible D gene (6 bases). The CDR3 is 13 amino acids. The germline CDR1 and CDR2 sequences are SGHNT and YYREEE (reference sequence). V dropped 3 bases and J dropped 4 bases, with 11 bases sitting between them. This chain's CDR3 is CASSSPGGYEQYF. The CDR3, as DNA: TGTGCCAGCAGCTCGCCCGGGGGATACGAGCAGTACTTC.

Turning to this clone: At the DNA level, this CDR3 is encoded by other sequences in the same sample as well. The chain is built from TRBV9 and TRBJ2-3; D could derive from TRBD1 or TRBD2 (5 bases each). The CDR3 has 12 residues. V gave up 4 bases and J gave up 6 bases, with 9 bases separating them. Germline CDR1 and CDR2: SGDLS and YYNGEE. The CDR3 DNA follows: TGTGCCAGCAGCCCCGGGGCCGATACGCAGTATTTT. It codes for CASSPGADTQYF. The whole variable domain, filled in from reference TRBV9 and TRBJ2-3, reads DSGVTQTPKHLITATGQRVTLRCSPRSGDLSVYWYQQSLDQGLQFLIQYYNGEERAKGNILERFSAQQFPDLHSELNLSSLELGDSALYFCASSPGADTQYFGPGTRLTVL.

This chain connects TRBV4-2 to TRBJ2-1, with D tentatively TRBD1 or TRBD2 (6 bases each). V was trimmed by 4 bases and J by 9 bases, leaving 13 bases between them. This CDR3 region has 13 residues. Germline CDR1 reads LGHNA; CDR2 reads YNFKEQ. Written as DNA, the CDR3 is TGTGCCAGCAGCCCTTACGGGGGCGTTGAGCAGTTCTTC. Translation gives CASSPYGGVEQFF.